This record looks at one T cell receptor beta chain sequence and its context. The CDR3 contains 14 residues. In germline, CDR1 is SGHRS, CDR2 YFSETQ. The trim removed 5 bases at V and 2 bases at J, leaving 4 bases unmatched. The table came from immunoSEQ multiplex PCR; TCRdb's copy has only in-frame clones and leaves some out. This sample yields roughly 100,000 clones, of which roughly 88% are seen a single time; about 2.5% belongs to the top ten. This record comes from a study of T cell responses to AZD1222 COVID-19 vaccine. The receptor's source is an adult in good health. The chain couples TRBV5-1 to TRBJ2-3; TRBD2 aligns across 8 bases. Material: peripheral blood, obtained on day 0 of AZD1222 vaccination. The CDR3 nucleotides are TGCGCCAGCAGTAGCGGGGTGGTCACAGATACGCAGTATTTT. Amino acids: CASSSGVVTDTQYF.